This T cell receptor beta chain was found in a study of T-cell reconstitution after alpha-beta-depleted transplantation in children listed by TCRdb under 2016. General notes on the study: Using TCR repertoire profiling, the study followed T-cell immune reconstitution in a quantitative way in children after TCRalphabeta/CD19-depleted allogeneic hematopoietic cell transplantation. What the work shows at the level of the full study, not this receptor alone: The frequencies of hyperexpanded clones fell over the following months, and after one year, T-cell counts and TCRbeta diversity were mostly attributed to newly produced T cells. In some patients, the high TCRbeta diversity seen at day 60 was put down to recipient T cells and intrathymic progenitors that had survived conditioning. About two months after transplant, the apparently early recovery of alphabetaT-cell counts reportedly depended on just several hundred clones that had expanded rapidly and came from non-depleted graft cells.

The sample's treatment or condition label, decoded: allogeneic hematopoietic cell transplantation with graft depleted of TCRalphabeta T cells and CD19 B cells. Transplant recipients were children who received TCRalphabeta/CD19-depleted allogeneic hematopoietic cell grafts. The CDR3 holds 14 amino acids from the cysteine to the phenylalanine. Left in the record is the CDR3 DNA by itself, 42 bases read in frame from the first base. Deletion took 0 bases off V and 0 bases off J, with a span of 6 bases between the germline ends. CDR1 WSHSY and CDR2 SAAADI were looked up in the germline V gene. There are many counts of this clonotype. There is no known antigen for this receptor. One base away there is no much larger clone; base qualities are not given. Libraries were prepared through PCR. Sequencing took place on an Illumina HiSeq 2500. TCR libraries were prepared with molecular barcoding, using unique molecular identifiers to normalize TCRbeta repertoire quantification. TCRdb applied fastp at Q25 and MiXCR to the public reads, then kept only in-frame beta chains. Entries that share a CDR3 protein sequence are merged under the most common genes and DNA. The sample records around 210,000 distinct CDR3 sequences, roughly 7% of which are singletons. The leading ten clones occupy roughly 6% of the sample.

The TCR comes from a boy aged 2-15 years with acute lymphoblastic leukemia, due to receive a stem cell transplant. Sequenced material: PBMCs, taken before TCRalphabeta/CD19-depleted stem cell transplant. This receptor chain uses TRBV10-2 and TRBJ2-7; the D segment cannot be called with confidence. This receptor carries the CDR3 CASSESWDSYEQYF. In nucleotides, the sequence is TGCGCCAGCAGTGAGTCTTGGGACTCCTACGAGCAGTACTTC.